This TCR beta chain was retrieved from a study of beta chain features in type 1 diabetes. Background on the study: Sorted cells examined across all samples numbered 100 million to 140 million.

Details on this clone: No antigen is known for it.

Every donor had blood drawn once into heparin, 90 to 150 mL on average. Sequencing targeted expressed TCRB transcripts, as all isolated RNA had been reverse transcribed. This table comes from immunoSEQ multiplex PCR, and its TCRdb copy is limited to in-frame clones, with some not included. This table has 30,000 or so clones, around 60% appearing once. Findings and caveats of the study: Overrepresentation of cells with high TCR expression could result from cDNA sequencing. Across patients, naive, central memory and Treg TCRB repertoires exhibited apparently greater similarity than was observed across healthy donors. Significant though moderate, a shortening of TCRB CDR3s appeared in all four CD4+ subsets of Type 1 diabetes patients.

The sequencing sample was made of Tregs from blood. The receptor comes from a woman aged 30 to 39 with type 1 diabetes.

The CDR3 spells CASSLGAATGNTGELFF. DNA of the CDR3: TGCGCCAGCAGCTTGGGGGCTGCGACAGGGAACACCGGGGAGCTGTTTTTT. The rearrangement uses TRBV5-1 and TRBJ2-2; D perhaps matches TRBD1 (6 bases). Trimming took off 0 bases at V and 1 base at J, with 13 bases between the two ends. CDR1 and CDR2 (germline): SGHRS, YFSETQ. The CDR3 runs to 17 residues.